The subject of this entry is one T cell receptor (beta chain). The sample is drawn from a study of blood T cell repertoires in COVID-19. In the study overall: The United States, Italy and Spain provided the acute and convalescent COVID-19 samples. T cells, B-cell-depleted T cells, or PBMCs provided the cDNA or gDNA that served as material.

Trimming pared 5 bases from V and 0 bases from J, leaving 14 bases between. The CDR3 length is 14 residues. CDR1 is GTSNPN and CDR2 is SVGIG in the germline V gene (reference sequence). Original methodology: Amplified reference gene primers provided the basis for estimating nucleated cell counts. Clones were read by immunoSEQ multiplex PCR, and TCRdb kept only the in-frame ones, dropping some. D and trimming were read from the DNA, whereas the V and J calls and clone size are those reported in that table. The profile shows just over 200,000 clones, around 81% of them singletons. The chain joins TRBV30 to TRBJ2-7, with D perhaps matching TRBD2 (5 bases). What was sequenced was peripheral blood. The sequence was collected from a woman aged 70-85 years with acute or convalescent COVID-19. This chain's CDR3 is CAWLDPGGSYEQYF. The CDR3 coding sequence is TGTGCCTGGCTCGACCCTGGAGGCTCCTACGAGCAGTACTTC.